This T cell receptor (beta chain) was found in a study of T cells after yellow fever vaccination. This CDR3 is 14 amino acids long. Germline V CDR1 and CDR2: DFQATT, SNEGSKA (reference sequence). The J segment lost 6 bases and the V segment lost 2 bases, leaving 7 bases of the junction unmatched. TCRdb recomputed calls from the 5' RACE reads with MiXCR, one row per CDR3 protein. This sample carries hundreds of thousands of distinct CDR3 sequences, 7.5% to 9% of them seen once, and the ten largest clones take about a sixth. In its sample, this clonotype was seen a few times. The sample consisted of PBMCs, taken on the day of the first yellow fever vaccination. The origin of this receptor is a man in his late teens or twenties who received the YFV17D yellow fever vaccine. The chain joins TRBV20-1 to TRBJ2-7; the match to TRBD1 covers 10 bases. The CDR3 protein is CSARSGTGVAEQYF. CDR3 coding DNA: TGCAGTGCTAGATCCGGGACAGGGGTTGCCGAGCAGTACTTC.